The 15 T cell receptor beta chains reported below all come from one sample, sequenced in a study of blood T cell repertoires in COVID-19. Profiling relied on immunoSEQ multiplex PCR, and the TCRdb table lists in-frame clones only, not all of them. The table includes tens of thousands of clones, around 85% detected once. Sequencing was done on a sample of peripheral blood. The receptors shown here come from a man older than 75 with active COVID-19.

CDR3 DNA: TGCAGCGTCCAAAGGGAGACAGATACGCAGTATTTT. Amino acids: CSVQRETDTQYF. The chain uses TRBV29-1 and TRBJ2-3, with D possibly matching TRBD2 (5 bases). The length of the CDR3 is 12 residues. Germline values: CDR1 SQVTM, CDR2 ANQGSEA. Trimming cost V 6 bases and J 3 bases, with 10 bases left between them.

V usage is TRBV4-2 and J usage is TRBJ2-7; 9 bases are shared with TRBD1. The junction had 2 bases not matched to a gene; V was cut back by 3 bases and J by 2 bases. Germline CDR1 is LGHNA and CDR2 is YNFKEQ. This CDR3 is 14 amino acids long. The CDR3 DNA reads as TGTGCCAGCAGCCAGGACAGGGGTACCTACGAGCAGTACTTC. As protein: CASSQDRGTYEQYF.

The chain recombines TRBV5-1 with TRBJ2-5; D perhaps matches TRBD2 (7 bases). The CDR3 has 17 residues. The germline V and J ends were trimmed by 3 bases and 5 bases, with 23 bases remaining between them. The germline CDR1 and CDR2 sequences are SGHRS and YFSETQ. The CDR3: CASSYGSGDILWETQYF. For the CDR3, the DNA is TGCGCCAGCAGCTACGGAAGCGGGGACATACTCTGGGAGACCCAGTACTTC. The full variable domain, its missing parts supplied by reference TRBV5-1 and TRBJ2-5, is KAGVTQTPRYLIKTRGQQVTLSCSPISGHRSVSWYQQTPGQGLQFLFEYFSETQRNKGNFPGRFSGRQFSNSRSEMNVSTLELGDSALYLCASSYGSGDILWETQYFGPGTRLLVL.

In this sample, this clone turned up a few times. J is TRBJ2-2 and V is TRBV27, with 8 bases lining up with TRBD2. Losses at the gene ends were 5 bases for V and 4 bases for J; bases not matched to a gene: 9. The length of the CDR3 is 16 residues. Germline CDR1 reads MNHEY; CDR2 reads SMNVEV (reference sequence). CDR3 coding DNA: TGTGCCAGCAGTAATCTCCGACTAGCGAGCACCGGGGAGCTGTTTTTT. Protein: CASSNLRLASTGELFF.

The rearrangement uses TRBV5-1 and TRBJ2-7; TRBD2 matches at 8 bases. J lost 2 bases, V lost 6 bases, and 7 bases had no gene match. CDR3 length equals 14 residues. Looked up from germline, CDR1 is SGHRS and CDR2 is YFSETQ. The DNA of the CDR3 is TGCGCCAGCACCCGGGGGCGGGGGGCCTACGAGCAGTACTTC. As protein: CASTRGRGAYEQYF.

The chain recombines TRBV29-1 with TRBJ1-1; 7 nucleotides agree with TRBD1. CDR3 length: 19 amino acids. With 5 bases clipped from V and 3 bases from J, the junction kept 24 bases outside the gene matches. Per germline, CDR1 SQVTM and CDR2 ANQGSEA. The CDR3 region is CSVRQHLPGGSEADTEAFF. The CDR3 DNA sequence: TGCAGCGTTCGACAACACTTACCAGGGGGTTCGGAAGCGGACACTGAAGCTTTCTTT.

This chain joins TRBV19 and TRBJ2-1; TRBD1 agrees at 7 bases. CDR3 size: 14 residues. V lost 8 bases and J lost 4; bases outside the gene matches: 8. CDR1 is LNHDA, CDR2 SQIVND, per germline (reference sequence). CDR3 bases: TGTGCCAGTTCGAGGGGGACAGTGTACAATGAGCAGTTCTTC. Its protein product is CASSRGTVYNEQFF.

The genes are TRBV9 and TRBJ2-5; 8 bases map to TRBD2. CDR3 length equals 17 residues. V gave up 0 bases and J gave up 4 bases; unmatched junction bases: 11. From germline, CDR1 is SGDLS and CDR2 YYNGEE. As DNA, the CDR3 is TGTGCCAGCAGCGTAGGGGAACGCGGGGGGACCCTAGAGACCCAGTACTTC. This encodes CASSVGERGGTLETQYF.

In nucleotides, the CDR3 is TGTGCCAGCAGCCCCAGCGGGGCTACAGATACGCAGTATTTT. Protein product: CASSPSGATDTQYF. The J gene is TRBJ2-3, the V gene TRBV6-5, with 7 bases fitting TRBD2. V lost 6 bases, J lost 3 bases, and 6 bases stayed unmatched. The CDR3 loop spans 14 amino acids. Per the germline V gene, CDR1 is MNHEY and CDR2 is SVGAGI.

The chain combines TRBV21-1 with TRBJ2-5; TRBD2, as called in the table, went unchecked against the DNA. TRBV21-1 is a recognized pseudogene. The CDR3 contains 23 residues. The CDR3 region is CASSNPSKLAGGSLRTQVETQYF. In DNA form, the CDR3 reads TGTGCCAGCAGCAATCCGAGTAAACTAGCGGGGGGTTCCCTCCGTACGCAAGTGGAGACCCAGTACTTC.

With regard to this clone: Other nucleotide sequences in the sample specify the same CDR3. The CDR3 here is CASSLPGSGNTIYF. The CDR3 DNA sequence: TGTGCCAGCAGCCTACCAGGGTCCGGAAACACCATATATTTT. This rearrangement joins TRBV7-2 to TRBJ1-3; maybe TRBD1 (5 bases). CDR1 SGHTA and CDR2 FQGNSA come from the germline V gene. CDR3 size: 14 residues. Trimming took 5 bases from V and 4 from J, leaving 12 bases between them.

Sample share makes this clone medium-sized. The genes are TRBV6-5 and TRBJ2-1; D may be TRBD2 (5 bases). Looked up from germline, CDR1 is MNHEY and CDR2 is SVGAGI. Trimming shortened V by 7 bases and J by 0 bases, and 13 bases separated the two germline ends. CDR3 size: 15 residues. CDR3 DNA: TGTGCCAGCACTTCGGACTCAGGCTCCTACAATGAGCAGTTCTTC. Encoded protein: CASTSDSGSYNEQFF.

The gene calls are TRBV18 and TRBJ1-2; perhaps TRBD1 as D (5 bases). The length of the CDR3 is 14 residues. Germline V lookup: CDR1 KGHSH, CDR2 LQKENI. V was trimmed by 3 bases and J by 7 bases, leaving 15 bases between them. The CDR3 DNA is TGTGCCAGCTCACCTTCAGGGCAAGGGTCTGGCTACACCTTC. This translates into CASSPSGQGSGYTF.

A few counts support this clone. The J gene is TRBJ2-7, the V gene TRBV10-3, with a tentative D call TRBD1 (8 bases). V lost 2 bases, J lost 7 bases, and 15 bases lay in between. Germline CDR1 is ENHRY and CDR2 is SYGVKD. The CDR3 runs 14 residues. CDR3 nucleotide sequence: TGTGCCATCAGTGAGGGACAGGGACTATGGGAGCAGTACTTC. Translated: CAISEGQGLWEQYF.

DNA of the CDR3: TGTGCCAGCAGCTCCGTGGGGGGGATGAACACTGAAGCTTTCTTT. Its translation is CASSSVGGMNTEAFF. V gene TRBV5-6 combines with J gene TRBJ1-1; perhaps TRBD1 as D (5 bases). Trimming cost V 3 bases and J 0 bases, with 12 bases left between them. The CDR3 is 15 residues long. Germline CDR1 and CDR2: SGHDT and YYEEEE.